Presented here are 7 T cell receptor beta chains from one specimen sequenced in a study of blood T cell repertoires in COVID-19. TCRdb's copy holds only in-frame clones and misses some; the assay was immunoSEQ multiplex PCR. The sample lists over 120,000 clones, 80% to 85% occurring once. Sequencing used peripheral blood. These receptors originate from a woman aged 55-69 years with acute or convalescent COVID-19.

V usage is TRBV9 and J usage is TRBJ1-1; a possible D gene is TRBD1 (6 bases). V shed 0 bases and J shed 8 bases, with 17 bases lying between them. CDR1 and CDR2 (germline): SGDLS, YYNGEE. The CDR3 is made up of 15 amino acids. CDR3 in DNA: TGTGCCAGCAGCGTAGGGTCCAGGGGCGACGGGGAAGCTTTCTTT. It encodes CASSVGSRGDGEAFF.

As to this clone: Different DNA sequences within this sample yield the same CDR3. The chain is built from TRBV30 and TRBJ1-5, with D possibly matching TRBD1 (6 bases). Germline V gene sequence: CDR1 GTSNPN, CDR2 SVGIG (reference sequence). Trimming cost V 0 bases and J 4 bases, with 7 bases left between them. This CDR3 contains 13 residues. CDR3 residues: CAWSVQGNQPQHF. The CDR3 DNA reads as TGTGCCTGGAGTGTACAGGGAAATCAGCCCCAGCATTTT.

In this sample, this clone turned up once. V gene TRBV10-3 combines with J gene TRBJ2-1; D remains unclear. Between the trimmed V and J ends, which lost 4 bases and 5 bases, there was a span of 12 bases. This CDR3 has 14 residues. Germline CDR1 ENHRY, CDR2 SYGVKD. The CDR3 region is CAISGRTLDNEQFF. CDR3 DNA sequence: TGTGCCATCAGTGGCCGTACCCTAGACAATGAGCAGTTCTTC.

The V call is TRBV5-6, the J call TRBJ1-2; tentative D call: TRBD1 (5 bases). The CDR3 spans 16 residues. Germline assignment: CDR1 SGHDT and CDR2 YYEEEE. Trimming took 4 bases from V and 8 from J, leaving 24 bases between them. The DNA for the CDR3 is TGTGCCAGCAGCCTACGAGCCGCGACAGCCAACGGCGGCTACACCTTC. Its protein product is CASSLRAATANGGYTF.

The chain carries TRBV14 and TRBJ2-1; D ambiguous. Trimming cost V 0 bases and J 9 bases, with 9 bases left between them. Germline values: CDR1 SGHDN, CDR2 FVKESK. This CDR3 contains 13 residues. Here the CDR3 reads CASSQDVASEQFF. CDR3 sequence (DNA): TGTGCCAGCAGCCAAGATGTAGCCAGTGAGCAGTTCTTC.

Notes on this clone: This sample includes further DNA sequences coding for the same CDR3. V is TRBV27 and J is TRBJ2-7; 9 nucleotides agree with TRBD2. Germline V gene lookup returns CDR1 MNHEY and CDR2 SMNVEV (reference sequence). J gave up 3 bases and V 3 bases, and 3 bases lay outside the gene matches. This CDR3 comprises 14 residues. CDR3 sequence (DNA): TGTGCCAGCAGTTTGCGGGAGGGGAACTACGAGCAGTACTTC. The encoded protein is CASSLREGNYEQYF.

This chain uses TRBV27 with TRBJ2-7; possibly TRBD2 for D (6 bases). The CDR3 spans 14 residues. Germline values: CDR1 MNHEY, CDR2 SMNVEV (reference sequence). V lost 5 bases and J lost 6, with 17 bases in between. This CDR3 reads CASSQDYFSGEQYF. In DNA, the CDR3 is TGTGCCAGCAGTCAGGACTACTTTTCTGGCGAGCAGTACTTC.